The source of this T cell receptor beta chain is a study of identical twins. Overall study findings and caveats: With abundant cord blood beta clonotypes, insertions were fewer; memory repertoires showed no such pattern. Out-of-frame alpha sequences shared by twins showed excess low generation probability.

Each CDR3 protein gets one entry after TCRdb re-called the 5' RACE reads with MiXCR. The sample shows around 530,000 distinct CDR3 sequences, 13% to 15% of them seen only once. Among all donors, each was a healthy Caucasian. This CDR3 spans 13 amino acids. Trimming cost V 8 bases and J 6 bases; bases outside gene matches: 6. Germline CDR1 and CDR2: MNHEY and SVGEGT. Comments on this clonotype: Its antigen is undetermined.

A further study also used this sample, focusing on yellow fever vaccine responses in identical twins.

This sequence originates from a woman under 30 in good health. The gene calls are TRBV6-2 or TRBV6-3 and TRBJ2-7; 11 positions match TRBD2. Sequenced sample: CD4+ T cells sorted from blood. The CDR3 DNA reads as TGTGCCAGCGGGCTAGCGGGAGGTGGCGAGCAGTACTTC. Translation: CASGLAGGGEQYF.